The 17 T cell receptor beta chains below come from one sample, sequenced in a study of cytomegalovirus exposure and HLA in healthy donors. TCRdb keeps only in-frame clones here, not all; method: immunoSEQ multiplex PCR. The data show 110,000 to 150,000 clones, about 91% seen once. Sequencing was performed on PBMCs. The source is a woman under 30 in good health and CMV-seropositive.

V is TRBV28 and J is TRBJ2-7, with 7 bases fitting TRBD1. CDR1 and CDR2 from the germline V gene are MDHEN and SYDVKM. The CDR3 length is 15 residues. The junction had 11 bases not matched to a gene; V was cut back by 5 bases and J by 4 bases. The CDR3 is CASSTPGQPRYEQYF. Here the CDR3 DNA reads TGTGCCAGCAGTACGCCGGGACAGCCAAGGTACGAGCAGTACTTC.

The chain links TRBV7-9 to TRBJ1-3, with D uncertain. This CDR3 region has 14 residues. From germline, CDR1 is SEHNR and CDR2 FQNEAQ (reference sequence). Trimming left V 3 bases short and J 8 bases short, with 14 bases between. The CDR3 region is CASSFPSRVDTIYF. The CDR3 nucleotides read TGTGCCAGCAGCTTCCCCTCTAGAGTCGACACCATATATTTT.

The rearrangement uses TRBV20-1 and TRBJ2-7; D gene unclear. The CDR3 contains 11 residues. Trimming stripped 5 bases from V and 9 bases from J, with 14 bases between. Germline CDR1 and CDR2: DFQATT and SNEGSKA (reference sequence). In DNA form, the CDR3 reads TGCAGTGCTGATGACACCGAAGGGCAGTACTTC. It specifies CSADDTEGQYF.

The chain uses TRBV7-9 and TRBJ1-4, with a possible D match to TRBD1 (5 bases). Trimming shortened V by 1 base and J by 5 bases, and 11 bases separated the two germline ends. The CDR3 extends over 15 amino acids. CDR1 is SEHNR, CDR2 FQNEAQ, per germline (reference sequence). The CDR3 sequence is CASSLGQYGNEKLFF. The CDR3 DNA reads TGTGCCAGCAGCTTAGGACAGTACGGGAATGAAAAACTGTTTTTT.

J is TRBJ2-1 and V is TRBV11-3; D uncertain. The CDR3 has 16 residues. The V end was cut by 1 base, the J end by 0 bases, with 10 bases between. The V gene's germline CDR1 is SGHNT and CDR2 YENEEA. The CDR3 reads CASSLVGPSSYNEQFF. DNA of the CDR3: TGTGCCAGCAGCTTAGTAGGTCCTAGCTCCTACAATGAGCAGTTCTTC.

This clone appeared once. V is TRBV19 and J is TRBJ1-1; D unresolved. The CDR3 is made up of 13 amino acids. Trimming shortened V by 3 bases and J by 3 bases, and 8 bases separated the two germline ends. Germline CDR1 LNHDA, CDR2 SQIVND (reference sequence). For the CDR3, the DNA is TGTGCCAGTAGTATTTCCGGGGACACTGAAGCTTTCTTT. Translating it yields CASSISGDTEAFF.

The genes are TRBV2 and TRBJ2-4; TRBD2 is a possible D gene (5 bases). The germline V gene encodes CDR1 SNHLY and CDR2 FYNNEI. Between the trimmed V and J ends, which lost 6 bases and 7 bases, there was a span of 16 bases. The CDR3 consists of 14 residues. The CDR3, as DNA: TGTGCCAGCAGGGATGGACTGAGCCCGAACATTCAGTACTTC. Residues: CASRDGLSPNIQYF.

This clone was seen only once. The V gene is TRBV19, the J gene TRBJ2-7; possible D gene TRBD1, 5 bases. The V end was cut by 4 bases, the J end by 0 bases, with 19 bases between. The germline V gene has CDR1 LNHDA and CDR2 SQIVND (reference sequence). The CDR3 is made up of 17 amino acids. CDR3 region: CASSTYPREGASYEQYF. The CDR3 bases are TGTGCCAGTAGTACCTACCCCAGGGAAGGGGCCTCCTACGAGCAGTACTTC.

J is TRBJ1-5 and V is TRBV15, with 8 bases aligning to TRBD1. The CDR3 length is 13 residues. Losses at the gene ends were 0 bases for V and 9 bases for J; bases not matched to a gene: 1. CDR1 and CDR2 (germline): LNHNV, YYDKDF (reference sequence). The CDR3 DNA reads as TGTGCCACCAGCAGAGATGGACAGGGGCCCCAGCATTTT. This gives the protein CATSRDGQGPQHF.

This sequence joins TRBV5-6 and TRBJ2-3, with 10 bases fitting TRBD2. The V gene's germline CDR1 is SGHDT and CDR2 YYEEEE. The CDR3 contains 16 residues. V shed 0 bases and J 3 bases; nucleotides not matched to a gene: 4. This CDR3 reads CASSLGSGGATDTQYF. CDR3 DNA sequence: TGTGCCAGCAGCTTGGGAAGCGGGGGGGCAACAGATACGCAGTATTTT. Full variable domain (outside the CDR3, taken from reference TRBV5-6 and TRBJ2-3): DAGVTQSPTHLIKTRGQQVTLRCSPKSGHDTVSWYQQALGQGPQFIFQYYEEEERQRGNFPDRFSGHQFPNYSSELNVNALLLGDSALYLCASSLGSGGATDTQYFGPGTRLTVL.

The sample holds one count of this clone. The CDR3 coding sequence is TGTGCCAGCTCACCACCGAACCCGAGGGACGAGCAGTACTTC. Amino acid sequence: CASSPPNPRDEQYF. V is TRBV18 and J is TRBJ2-7; D may be TRBD2 (5 bases). Germline assignment: CDR1 KGHSH and CDR2 LQKENI. The V gene lost 0 bases and the J gene lost 5 bases, with 11 bases spanning the gap. The CDR3 contains 14 residues. Combining the CDR3 with reference TRBV18 and TRBJ2-7 gives the whole variable domain NAGVMQNPRHLVRRRGQEARLRCSPMKGHSHVYWYRQLPEEGLKFMVYLQKENIIDESGMPKERFSAEFPKEGPSILRIQQVVRGDSAAYFCASSPPNPRDEQYFGPGTRLTVT.

V gene TRBV5-1 combines with J gene TRBJ2-1, with 11 nucleotides matching TRBD2. CDR3 length: 14 residues. CDR1 is SGHRS and CDR2 is YFSETQ in the germline V gene. V gave up 0 bases and J gave up 7 bases; unmatched junction bases: 0. The CDR3 spells CASSLGLAGNEQFF. The CDR3 DNA is TGCGCCAGCAGCTTGGGACTAGCGGGGAATGAGCAGTTCTTC.

The V gene is TRBV29-1, the J gene TRBJ1-2; 7 positions match TRBD1. CDR3 length: 13 residues. Looked up from germline, CDR1 is SQVTM and CDR2 is ANQGSEA. The trim removed 6 bases at V and 8 bases at J, leaving 12 bases unmatched. Written as DNA, the CDR3 is TGCAGCGTAGACGACAGGGTCGTCGGCGGCTACACCTTC. Residues: CSVDDRVVGGYTF.

The chain combines TRBV4-1 with TRBJ2-2, with D possibly being TRBD2 (6 bases). V dropped 0 bases and J dropped 5 bases, with 16 bases sitting between them. This CDR3 spans 17 amino acids. CDR1 MGHRA and CDR2 YSYEKL come from the germline V gene. In DNA form, the CDR3 reads TGCGCCAGCAGCCAAGACCGCGGAGGGTTGGGGACCGGGGAGCTGTTTTTT. Protein product: CASSQDRGGLGTGELFF.

CDR3 in amino acids: CASSPGQGNTGELFF. For the CDR3, the DNA is TGTGCCAGCAGTCCCGGACAGGGAAACACCGGGGAGCTGTTTTTT. The rearrangement links TRBV25-1 to TRBJ2-2, with 8 bases aligning to TRBD1. Looked up from germline, CDR1 is MGHDK and CDR2 is SYGVNS. This CDR3 is built from 15 residues. The trim removed 5 bases at V and 2 bases at J, leaving 4 bases unmatched.

V gene TRBV20-1 combines with J gene TRBJ1-1, with D perhaps matching TRBD1 (5 bases). Per the germline V gene, CDR1 is DFQATT and CDR2 is SNEGSKA (reference sequence). V shed 2 bases and J shed 7 bases, with 8 bases lying between them. The CDR3 loop spans 11 amino acids. Here the CDR3 reads CSARPDSEAFF. The CDR3 coding sequence is TGCAGTGCTAGACCTGACAGTGAAGCTTTCTTT.

The chain joins TRBV6-5 to TRBJ1-3, with 11 nucleotides matching TRBD1. The junction had 5 bases not matched to a gene; V was cut back by 6 bases and J by 4 bases. Germline lookup yields CDR1 MNHEY and CDR2 SVGAGI. This CDR3 spans 15 amino acids. CDR3 bases: TGTGCCAGCAGATCGGACAGGGGGCGAGGAAACACCATATATTTT. Translating it yields CASRSDRGRGNTIYF.